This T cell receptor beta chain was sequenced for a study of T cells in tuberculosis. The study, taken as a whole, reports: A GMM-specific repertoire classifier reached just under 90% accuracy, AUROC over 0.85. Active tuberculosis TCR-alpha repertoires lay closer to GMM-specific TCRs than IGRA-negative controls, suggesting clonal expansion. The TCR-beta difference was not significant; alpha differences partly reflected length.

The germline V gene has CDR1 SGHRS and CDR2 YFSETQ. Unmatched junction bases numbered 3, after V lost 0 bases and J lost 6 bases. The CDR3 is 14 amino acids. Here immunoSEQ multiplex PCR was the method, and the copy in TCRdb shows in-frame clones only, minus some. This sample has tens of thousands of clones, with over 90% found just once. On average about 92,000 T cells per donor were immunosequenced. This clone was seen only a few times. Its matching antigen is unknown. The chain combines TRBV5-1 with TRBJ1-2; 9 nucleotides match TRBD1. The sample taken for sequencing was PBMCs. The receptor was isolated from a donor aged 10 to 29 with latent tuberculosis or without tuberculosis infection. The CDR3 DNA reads TGCGCCAGCAGCTTGGGAACAGGGGGCGATGGCTACACCTTC. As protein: CASSLGTGGDGYTF.